A single sample is the source of the 26 T cell receptor beta chains below, sequenced in a study of vaccination effects on CD4 cells after COVID-19. No antigen has been assigned to these receptors. Before sequencing, viral peptide pools were used by the ViraFEST assay to expand antigen-specific CD4+ T cells. Subsequent to less than twelve days of culture, CD4+ T cells were isolated. Each participant was given two doses of one vaccine (BNT162b2 or mRNA-1273). Assay: immunoSEQ multiplex PCR; the TCRdb copy retains only in-frame clones and omits some. This table holds some 69,000 clones, 70% to 75% found once. Sample: CD4+ T cells from PBMCs cultured with HCoV-229E spike peptides, taken after COVID-19 vaccination. The receptors here all came from a human donor who received a COVID-19 vaccine.

This clone was detected a few times. The rearrangement joins TRBV18 to TRBJ1-1; TRBD1 matches at 9 bases. CDR1 and CDR2 (germline): KGHSH, LQKENI. J was trimmed by 0 bases and V by 4 bases; bases with no gene match: 3. The CDR3 runs to 15 residues. The CDR3 DNA reads as TGTGCCAGCTCACGGGGACAGGGTTTGAACACTGAAGCTTTCTTT. Encoded protein: CASSRGQGLNTEAFF.

This chain links TRBV5-1 with TRBJ2-2; the D is unclear. Trimming left V 6 bases short and J 0 bases short, with 9 bases between. Germline V CDR1 and CDR2: SGHRS, YFSETQ. The CDR3 contains 14 residues. In DNA, the CDR3 is TGCGCCAGCAATGTACAGCCGAACACCGGGGAGCTGTTTTTT. Translation gives CASNVQPNTGELFF.

This clone was seen a handful of times. V gene TRBV3-1 (or the pseudogene TRBV3-2) combines with J gene TRBJ1-5; TRBD1 might be the D (6 bases). This CDR3 has 13 amino acids. In germline, CDR1 is LGHDT, CDR2 YNNKEL (reference sequence). Trimming took 1 base from V and 12 from J, leaving 13 bases between them. The chain's CDR3 is CASSQGARTDQHF. The CDR3 DNA follows: TGTGCCAGCAGCCAAGGAGCAAGGACAGACCAGCATTTT.

The V and J genes are TRBV5-5 and TRBJ1-5; 10 bases map to TRBD1. From germline, CDR1 is SGHKS and CDR2 YYEKEE (reference sequence). There are 16 residues in the CDR3. J gave up 7 bases and V 4 bases, and 11 bases lay outside the gene matches. This CDR3 reads CASSGGTGAQGQPQHF. The CDR3 DNA reads TGTGCCAGCAGCGGGGGGACAGGGGCGCAGGGGCAGCCCCAGCATTTT.

This chain uses TRBV7-9 with TRBJ1-3, with 10 bases that match TRBD1. Germline V lookup: CDR1 SEHNR, CDR2 FQNEAQ (reference sequence). The ends lost 7 bases at V and 2 bases at J; junction bases unmatched: 5. This CDR3 comprises 15 residues. The CDR3 region has the DNA TGTGCCAGCACCCGACAGGGGGCGGCTGGAAACACCATATATTTT. Its protein is CASTRQGAAGNTIYF.

The gene calls are TRBV15 and TRBJ2-3; the D is unclear. Germline CDR1 is LNHNV and CDR2 is YYDKDF (reference sequence). V was clipped by 0 bases and J by 5 bases, with 6 bases between them. The CDR3 extends over 13 amino acids. In DNA form, the CDR3 reads TGTGCCACCAGCAGAGATGGTCAAGATACGCAGTATTTT. Amino acid sequence: CATSRDGQDTQYF.

The gene calls are TRBV6-1 and TRBJ2-6; maybe TRBD1 (5 bases). Trimming left V 2 bases short and J 0 bases short, with 14 bases between. There are 18 residues in the CDR3. Germline loops: CDR1 MNHNS, CDR2 SASEGT. For the CDR3, the DNA is TGTGCCAGCAGTGAAAGTAGACAGATAACCTCTGGGGCCAACGTCCTGACTTTC. Its translation is CASSESRQITSGANVLTF.

This sequence joins TRBV11-2 and TRBJ2-7; 7 nucleotides align to TRBD1. The CDR3 has 13 amino acids. V was pared by 0 bases and J by 9 bases, with 5 bases of the junction left unmatched. The germline V gene has CDR1 SGHAT and CDR2 FQNNGV. DNA for the CDR3: TGTGCCAGCAGCTTAGAGCAGGGGGTCGTGCAGTACGTC. This codes for CASSLEQGVVQYV.

The chain couples TRBV7-9 to TRBJ2-5; TRBD1 is a possible D gene (5 bases). Trimming left V 1 base short and J 1 base short, with 10 bases between. The CDR3 is made up of 15 amino acids. CDR1 and CDR2 from the germline V gene are SEHNR and FQNEAQ (reference sequence). DNA for the CDR3: TGTGCCAGCAGCTTAGGGACACCGGTCCAAGAGACCCAGTACTTC. It specifies CASSLGTPVQETQYF.

The chain couples TRBV28 to TRBJ2-1; 8 nucleotides line up with TRBD2. J gave up 8 bases and V 2 bases, and 8 bases lay outside the gene matches. This CDR3 contains 15 residues. Germline V gene lookup returns CDR1 MDHEN and CDR2 SYDVKM. CDR3 bases: TGTGCCAGCAGTTTAAGGTCCGGGACTAGTTATGAGCAGTTCTTC. It yields the protein CASSLRSGTSYEQFF.

The chain uses TRBV4-3 and TRBJ2-5; D may be TRBD2 (7 bases). Germline CDR1 LGHNA, CDR2 YSLEER. The CDR3 extends over 16 amino acids. Trimming stripped 0 bases from V and 5 bases from J, with 16 bases between. CDR3 bases: TGCGCCAGCAGCCAAGAAACGGGGGGCCATGGGGAGACCCAGTACTTC. It specifies CASSQETGGHGETQYF.

J is TRBJ1-2 and V is TRBV20-1, with 7 nucleotides matching TRBD1. Trimming cost V 3 bases and J 7 bases; bases outside gene matches: 8. Germline CDR1 is DFQATT and CDR2 is SNEGSKA (reference sequence). The length of the CDR3 is 13 residues. The CDR3 region has the DNA TGCAGTGCTAGTGTGGAGGGGGCGACTGGCTACACCTTC. Amino acids: CSASVEGATGYTF.

This sequence joins TRBV24-1 and TRBJ2-5; 7 bases are shared with TRBD1. V lost 8 bases, J lost 3 bases, and 5 bases stayed unmatched. CDR1 and CDR2 (germline): KGHDR, SFDVKD. This CDR3 region has 13 residues. The CDR3 sequence: CATKDRNKETQYF. CDR3 bases: TGTGCCACCAAGGACAGGAACAAAGAGACCCAGTACTTC.

The J gene is TRBJ2-1, the V gene TRBV12-3 or TRBV12-4; D remains unclear. V was trimmed by 3 bases and J by 8 bases, leaving 8 bases between them. The CDR3 is made up of 12 amino acids. The CDR3 loop is CASSFLAYEQFF. CDR3 DNA: TGTGCCAGCAGTTTCTTAGCTTATGAGCAGTTCTTC.

This clone was counted once. The chain is built from TRBV30 and TRBJ1-4; a weak D match, TRBD1 (5 bases). Germline CDR1 is GTSNPN and CDR2 is SVGIG (reference sequence). CDR3 length: 13 residues. V was pared by 8 bases and J by 5 bases, with 15 bases between. The DNA of the CDR3 is TGTGCCACTACCGGGACCTCGAATGAAAAACTGTTTTTT. It specifies CATTGTSNEKLFF.

The genes are TRBV2 and TRBJ1-5; D is unresolved. The germline V gene has CDR1 SNHLY and CDR2 FYNNEI. The CDR3 is made up of 13 amino acids. Trimming removed 4 bases at V and 9 bases at J, with 13 bases between. Written as DNA, the CDR3 is TGTGCCAGCAGTGGCCCCACCCGCGGGCCCCAGCATTTT. Translated: CASSGPTRGPQHF.

This chain connects TRBV24-1 to TRBJ1-2; the match to TRBD1 covers 9 bases. The CDR3 runs to 16 residues. V lost 5 bases, J lost 3 bases, and 9 bases stayed unmatched. The germline V gene encodes CDR1 KGHDR and CDR2 SFDVKD. The chain's CDR3 is CATSAITGQGDYGYTF. For the CDR3, the DNA is TGTGCCACCAGTGCCATAACGGGACAGGGCGACTATGGCTACACCTTC.

The V gene is TRBV7-3, the J gene TRBJ2-2; tentatively, D is TRBD2 (6 bases). The germline V gene encodes CDR1 SGHTA and CDR2 FQGTGA. Between the trimmed V and J ends, which lost 5 bases and 4 bases, there was a span of 14 bases. The CDR3 has 15 residues. In DNA form, the CDR3 reads TGTGCCAGCAGCCAACGGGGGTCGCCCACCGGGGAGCTGTTTTTT. Its protein product is CASSQRGSPTGELFF.

The V call is TRBV6-2 or TRBV6-3, the J call TRBJ2-2; D call uncertain. CDR1 is MNHEY, CDR2 SVGEGT, per germline. The CDR3 contains 15 residues. The ends were cut back, 4 bases at V and 3 bases at J, with 12 bases in the middle. CDR3 nucleotides: TGTGCCAGCAGTTTTGTGGGGTACGACACCGGGGAGCTGTTTTTT. Translating it yields CASSFVGYDTGELFF.

The chain couples TRBV19 to TRBJ1-2; no clear D gene. CDR1 and CDR2 (germline): LNHDA, SQIVND (reference sequence). V dropped 1 base and J dropped 0 bases, with 6 bases sitting between them. CDR3 length: 14 residues. CDR3 protein: CASSIVQPNYGYTF. In nucleotides, the CDR3 is TGTGCCAGTAGTATAGTACAGCCTAACTATGGCTACACCTTC.

The V and J genes are TRBV6-4 and TRBJ2-3; tentatively, D is TRBD1 (6 bases). Germline V gene sequence: CDR1 MRHNA, CDR2 SNTAGT. V lost 0 bases and J 6 bases, leaving 13 bases between the germline ends. The CDR3 totals 15 residues. The CDR3 coding sequence is TGTGCCAGCAGTGACTCGATGGGGGCCGGGGATACGCAGTATTTT. Protein sequence: CASSDSMGAGDTQYF.

The chain combines TRBV4-1 with TRBJ2-7, with 8 nucleotides matching TRBD1. In germline, CDR1 is MGHRA, CDR2 YSYEKL. This CDR3 has 14 amino acids. V was pared by 4 bases and J by 3 bases, with 5 bases of the junction left unmatched. The DNA for the CDR3 is TGCGCCAGCAGCCTTAGAACAGGGGGCTACGAGCAGTACGTC. Its translation: CASSLRTGGYEQYV.

J is TRBJ1-2 and V is TRBV24-1, with a tentative D call TRBD1 (5 bases). The CDR3 sequence is 20 residues long. Per the germline V gene, CDR1 is KGHDR and CDR2 is SFDVKD. The V gene lost 5 bases and the J gene lost 0 bases, with 27 bases spanning the gap. CDR3 in DNA: TGTGCCACCAGTGTAAAAATAGCCGGGACCCAGCCCAAAGCTAACTATGGCTACACCTTC. This gives the protein CATSVKIAGTQPKANYGYTF.

The chain joins TRBV6-2 or TRBV6-3 to TRBJ1-1, with D unclear. Trimming left V 5 bases short and J 5 bases short, with 15 bases between. This CDR3 has 14 residues. Per germline, CDR1 MNHEY and CDR2 SVGEGT. Here the CDR3 DNA reads TGTGCCAGCAGTCATCCGACACAGTCGACTGAAGCTTTCTTT. Protein: CASSHPTQSTEAFF.

Here the CDR3 DNA reads TGTGCCAGCAGCAAAGAAGGGACAGTTTACGAGCAGTACGTC. Its protein product is CASSKEGTVYEQYV. The rearrangement joins TRBV21-1 to TRBJ2-7; TRBD1, the table's D call, lacks a check against the DNA. TRBV21-1 constitutes a pseudogene. The CDR3 sequence is 14 residues long.

The rearrangement joins TRBV30 to TRBJ1-2, with 7 bases matching TRBD1. The CDR3 covers 15 residues. The trim removed 4 bases at V and 2 bases at J, leaving 10 bases unmatched. Germline V CDR1 and CDR2: GTSNPN, SVGIG (reference sequence). CDR3: CAWTITGVGNYGYTF. In DNA form, the CDR3 reads TGTGCCTGGACCATCACAGGGGTAGGGAACTATGGCTACACCTTC.